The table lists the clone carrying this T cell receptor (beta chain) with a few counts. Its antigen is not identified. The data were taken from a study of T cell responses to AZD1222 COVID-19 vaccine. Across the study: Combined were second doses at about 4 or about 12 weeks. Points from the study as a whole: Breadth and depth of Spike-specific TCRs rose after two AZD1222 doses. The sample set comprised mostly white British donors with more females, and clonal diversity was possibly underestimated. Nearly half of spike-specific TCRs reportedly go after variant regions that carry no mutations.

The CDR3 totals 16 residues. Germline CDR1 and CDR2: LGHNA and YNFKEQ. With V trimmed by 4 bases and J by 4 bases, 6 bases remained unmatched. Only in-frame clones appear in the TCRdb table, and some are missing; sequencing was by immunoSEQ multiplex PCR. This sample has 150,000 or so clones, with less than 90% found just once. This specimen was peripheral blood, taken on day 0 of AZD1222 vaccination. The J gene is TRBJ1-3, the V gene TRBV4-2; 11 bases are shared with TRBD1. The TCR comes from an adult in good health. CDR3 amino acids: CASSPGTGGGGNTIYF. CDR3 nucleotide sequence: TGTGCCAGCAGCCCCGGGACAGGGGGAGGAGGAAACACCATATATTTT.